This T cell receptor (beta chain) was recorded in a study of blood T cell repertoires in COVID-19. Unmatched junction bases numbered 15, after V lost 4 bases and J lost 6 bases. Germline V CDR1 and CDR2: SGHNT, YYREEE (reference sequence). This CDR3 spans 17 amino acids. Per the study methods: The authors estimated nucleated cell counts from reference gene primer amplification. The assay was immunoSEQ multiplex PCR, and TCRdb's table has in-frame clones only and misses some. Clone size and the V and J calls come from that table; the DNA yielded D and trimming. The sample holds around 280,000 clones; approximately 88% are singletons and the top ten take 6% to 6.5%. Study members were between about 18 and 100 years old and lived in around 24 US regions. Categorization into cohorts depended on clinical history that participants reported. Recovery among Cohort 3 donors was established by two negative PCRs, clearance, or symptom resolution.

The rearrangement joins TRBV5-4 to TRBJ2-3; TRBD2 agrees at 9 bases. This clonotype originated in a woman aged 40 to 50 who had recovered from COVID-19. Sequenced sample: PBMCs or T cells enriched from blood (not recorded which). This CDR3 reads CASSPDPSGTKGDTQYF. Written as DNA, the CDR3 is TGTGCCAGCAGCCCTGACCCTAGCGGGACCAAGGGGGATACGCAGTATTTT.